This entry lists 10 T cell receptor beta chains sequenced from one sample in a study of immune evolution from preneoplasia to lung adenocarcinoma. Sequenced by immunoSEQ multiplex PCR; TCRdb stores in-frame clones only, minus some. The sample lists 35,000 to 40,000 clones, about 74% occurring once. Specimen: FFPE invasive lung adenocarcinoma tissue. These receptors were collected from a person in their sixties with lung adenocarcinoma.

The rearrangement links TRBV28 to TRBJ2-1, with TRBD2 matching over 12 bases. The length of the CDR3 is 16 residues. J was trimmed by 3 bases and V by 5 bases; bases with no gene match: 5. CDR1 MDHEN and CDR2 SYDVKM come from the germline V gene. In DNA form, the CDR3 reads TGTGCCAGCAGTCCTCTAGCGGGAGGGGGCTACAATGAGCAGTTCTTC. Protein sequence: CASSPLAGGGYNEQFF.

This clone was seen once. The chain carries TRBV7-2 and TRBJ2-7, with 9 bases that match TRBD1. J lost 3 bases, V lost 5 bases, and 8 bases had no gene match. This CDR3 contains 15 residues. Germline-derived CDR1 and CDR2 are SGHTA and FQGNSA. The CDR3 coding sequence is TGTGCCAGCAGCGCACGGACAGGGGCCCTCTACGAGCAGTACTTC. Protein product: CASSARTGALYEQYF.

This clone was observed once. V gene TRBV5-1 combines with J gene TRBJ2-2, with D unresolved. CDR1 is SGHRS, CDR2 YFSETQ, per germline. The CDR3 contains 17 residues. Trimming shortened V by 1 base and J by 6 bases, and 19 bases separated the two germline ends. CDR3 nucleotide sequence: TGCGCCAGCAGCTTGAGTGTGGGCGCAGTGAAAGCCGGGGAGCTGTTTTTT. Amino acids: CASSLSVGAVKAGELFF.

V and J are TRBV5-1 and TRBJ2-2; no definite D call. The CDR3 contains 15 residues. Trimming shortened V by 3 bases and J by 0 bases, and 9 bases separated the two germline ends. CDR1 is SGHRS and CDR2 is YFSETQ in the germline V gene. The CDR3 sequence: CASSWSATNTGELFF. The CDR3 DNA sequence: TGCGCCAGCAGCTGGTCAGCGACGAACACCGGGGAGCTGTTTTTT.

In nucleotides, the CDR3 is TGTGCCAGCTCGCAGACCATGCCGCGCCGGAACACTGAAGCTTTCTTT. Residues: CASSQTMPRRNTEAFF. The gene calls are TRBV18 and TRBJ1-1; D is uncertain. Trimming stripped 6 bases from V and 1 base from J, with 18 bases between. CDR1 is KGHSH, CDR2 LQKENI, per germline. This CDR3 spans 16 amino acids.

The genes are TRBV29-1 and TRBJ1-1; TRBD1 aligns across 7 bases. The CDR3 is 15 amino acids. Germline V gene data show CDR1 as SQVTM and CDR2 as ANQGSEA. The V and J ends lost 3 bases and 5 bases, in that order; junction bases with no gene match: 12. This CDR3 is CSVDAGGIVETEAFF. As DNA, the CDR3 is TGCAGCGTTGATGCAGGGGGAATAGTGGAGACTGAAGCTTTCTTT.

V and J are TRBV9 and TRBJ2-7; 8 bases agree with TRBD2. V shed 3 bases, J shed 0 bases, and the junction held 11 bases outside the gene matches. The CDR3 runs 17 residues. Germline CDR1 reads SGDLS; CDR2 reads YYNGEE. The CDR3 DNA follows: TGTGCCAGCAGCGGAGGCCCGGGACTAGGGAGCTCCTACGAGCAGTACTTC. This encodes CASSGGPGLGSSYEQYF.

The rearrangement joins TRBV28 to TRBJ2-7, with a weak D call TRBD1 (6 bases). The CDR3 totals 17 residues. V dropped 5 bases and J dropped 6 bases, with 26 bases sitting between them. The germline V gene encodes CDR1 MDHEN and CDR2 SYDVKM. CDR3 DNA: TGTGCCAGCAGTCGGGGCGGGTCCGCCGGACAGAGGTCCGAGCAGTACTTC. It is translated as CASSRGGSAGQRSEQYF.

This chain connects TRBV7-8 to TRBJ2-3; 8 bases are a match to TRBD1. This CDR3 is built from 14 residues. V lost 5 bases to trimming and J lost 4 bases; unmatched junction nucleotides: 5. The germline CDR1 and CDR2 sequences are SGHVS and FQNEAQ. CDR3 loop: CASSGQGLPDTQYF. The DNA for the CDR3 is TGTGCCAGCAGCGGACAGGGACTTCCAGATACGCAGTATTTT.

This rearrangement joins TRBV21-1 to TRBJ2-1; the table's D call TRBD2 went unverified against the DNA. TRBV21-1 is shown as a pseudogene. The CDR3 has 17 amino acids. The CDR3 DNA reads TGTGCCAGCACCCCCCGCGGGAGGGCCGCGGACTACAATGAGCAGTTCTTC. Protein: CASTPRGRAADYNEQFF.